One and the same sample provided the 10 T cell receptor beta chains below, sequenced in a study of cytomegalovirus exposure and HLA in healthy donors. The PCR made use of 60 Vbeta and 13 Jbeta primers. This table comes from immunoSEQ multiplex PCR, and its TCRdb copy is limited to in-frame clones, with some not included. The table has 75,000 to 80,000 clones, 78% seen once. The sample consisted of PBMCs. These receptors were obtained from a man aged 35 to 55 in good health and CMV-seronegative.

Note on this clone: The junction and the germline gene differ at one end; a read error may be behind it. Other nucleotide sequences in the sample specify the same CDR3. This chain connects TRBV4-1 to TRBJ2-3; perhaps TRBD2 as D (6 bases). This CDR3 comprises 18 residues. The germline CDR1 and CDR2 sequences are MGHRA and YSYEKL. CDR3 residues: CASSHPRNGGMGKDTQYF. The CDR3 DNA is TGCGCCAGCAGCCACCCTAGGAATGGCGGGATGGGGAAAGATACGCAGTACTTT.

This clone was detected only a few times. CDR3 nucleotide sequence: TGCGCCAGCAGTGAGTCAACAGGGCACGGGGAGCAGTACTTC. Its translation is CASSESTGHGEQYF. The chain combines TRBV10-2 with TRBJ2-7, with D maybe TRBD1 (6 bases). Per germline, CDR1 WSHSY and CDR2 SAAADI. This CDR3 spans 14 amino acids. Trimming took 0 bases from V and 7 from J, leaving 13 bases between them.

The J gene is TRBJ2-1, the V gene TRBV11-2; D is ambiguous. Trimming cost V 0 bases and J 0 bases, with 12 bases left between them. This CDR3 comprises 17 residues. Germline CDR1 SGHAT, CDR2 FQNNGV. CDR3 region: CASSLDEVGFSYNEQFF. The CDR3 nucleotides read TGTGCCAGCAGCTTAGATGAGGTCGGTTTCTCCTACAATGAGCAGTTCTTC.

The chain combines TRBV10-2 with TRBJ2-1, with 15 nucleotides matching TRBD2. The CDR3 covers 15 residues. Germline lookup yields CDR1 WSHSY and CDR2 SAAADI. Trimming took 10 bases from V and 8 from J; bases not matched to a gene: 9. CDR3 residues: CATTGTSGRIHEQFF. CDR3 in DNA: TGCGCCACCACCGGGACTAGCGGGAGGATCCATGAGCAGTTCTTC.

V and J are TRBV12-5 and TRBJ2-2, with TRBD1 as a possible D gene (5 bases). The germline CDR1 and CDR2 sequences are LGHNT and FRNRAP. The CDR3 contains 14 residues. V was cut by 8 bases and J by 1 base, with 11 bases left in between. This chain's CDR3 is CASIKTVNTGELFF. CDR3 coding DNA: TGTGCTAGTATCAAGACAGTGAACACCGGGGAGCTGTTTTTT.

The rearrangement joins TRBV11-2 to TRBJ2-7; weak D call: TRBD1 (6 bases). V was pared by 6 bases and J by 2 bases, with 11 bases between. Germline CDR1 and CDR2: SGHAT and FQNNGV. This CDR3 contains 13 residues. DNA for the CDR3: TGTGCCAGCAGAACACAGGGAACCTACGAGCAGTACTTC. This gives the protein CASRTQGTYEQYF. The whole variable domain, remainder taken from reference TRBV11-2 and TRBJ2-7, is EAGVAQSPRYKIIEKRQSVAFWCNPISGHATLYWYQQILGQGPKLLIQFQNNGVVDDSQLPKDRFSAERLKGVDSTLKIQPAKLEDSAVYLCASRTQGTYEQYFGPGTRLTVT.

The CDR3: CASTPTWLGDTQYF. Written as DNA, the CDR3 is TGTGCCAGTACCCCGACATGGTTGGGAGATACGCAGTATTTT. The chain carries TRBV19 and TRBJ2-3; D is unclear. Per the germline V gene, CDR1 is LNHDA and CDR2 is SQIVND (reference sequence). Between the trimmed V and J ends, which lost 7 bases and 5 bases, there was a span of 16 bases. CDR3 length: 14 residues.

This clone was observed a single time. The gene calls are TRBV5-1 and TRBJ1-1; TRBD1 matches 9 bases. The germline CDR1 and CDR2 sequences are SGHRS and YFSETQ. The V gene end was trimmed by 4 bases and the J gene end by 6 bases; junction bases not matched to a gene: 4. The CDR3 sequence is 13 residues long. The CDR3 bases are TGCGCCAGCAGCCCACAGGGGGCATCTGAAGCTTTCTTT. As protein: CASSPQGASEAFF.

The chain links TRBV27 to TRBJ1-2; D may be TRBD1 (5 bases). Germline V gene data show CDR1 as MNHEY and CDR2 as SMNVEV (reference sequence). Trimming stripped 2 bases from V and 8 bases from J, with 15 bases between. CDR3 size: 14 residues. The CDR3 loop is CASSLGRGVGGYTF. The CDR3, as DNA: TGTGCCAGCAGTTTAGGGCGGGGGGTAGGGGGCTACACCTTC.

The chain has TRBV6-5 and TRBJ2-7, with 10 bases that match TRBD1. Germline V gene sequence: CDR1 MNHEY, CDR2 SVGAGI. The CDR3 has 15 residues. V lost 8 bases, J lost 6 bases, and 13 bases stayed unmatched. CDR3 sequence reads: CASFSDPGQGFEQYF. In DNA form, the CDR3 reads TGTGCCAGCTTTTCAGACCCGGGACAGGGGTTCGAGCAGTACTTC.